The clone carrying this T cell receptor (beta chain) was counted at least ten times. The J segment lost 0 bases and the V segment lost 5 bases, leaving 4 bases of the junction unmatched. The CDR3 runs to 16 residues. Per germline, CDR1 MNHNY and CDR2 SVGAGI (reference sequence). TCRdb recomputed calls from the RT-PCR reads with MiXCR, one row per CDR3 protein. This table has around 700,000 distinct CDR3 sequences, approximately 15% appearing once. The sequence derives from a female donor in good health, serving as a healthy control. The chain recombines TRBV6-6 with TRBJ2-1; TRBD2 matches 10 bases. Sequencing was performed on memory CD4+ T cells from blood. The CDR3 coding sequence is TGTGCCAGCAGTCCCATAGCGGGAGGCTCCTACAATGAGCAGTTCTTC. This translates into CASSPIAGGSYNEQFF.